The 9 T cell receptor beta chains given below trace back to one sample, sequenced in a study of blood T cell repertoires in COVID-19. TCRdb's copy holds only in-frame clones and misses some; the assay was immunoSEQ multiplex PCR. The sample yields more than 85,000 clones, 87% seen once. Sequencing was performed on peripheral blood. Receptors originate from a woman aged 45-60 years with COVID-19, enrolled during active disease.

This clone was seen a single time. The chain employs TRBV4-3 and TRBJ2-3; 8 bases agree with TRBD1. Trimming took 3 bases from V and 4 from J; bases not matched to a gene: 9. This CDR3 contains 16 residues. CDR1 is LGHNA and CDR2 is YSLEER in the germline V gene. The CDR3, as DNA: TGCGCCAGCAGCCAGTCCGGGACAGGAATCGCAGATACGCAGTATTTT. Its translation: CASSQSGTGIADTQYF.

The J gene is TRBJ1-4, the V gene TRBV30; possibly TRBD1 for D (5 bases). CDR3 length equals 13 residues. The V gene's germline CDR1 is GTSNPN and CDR2 SVGIG (reference sequence). V lost 3 bases and J 6 bases, leaving 11 bases between the germline ends. The CDR3 DNA reads as TGTGCCTGGAGATGGGGGGTCGATGAAAAACTGTTTTTT. This codes for CAWRWGVDEKLFF.

This clone has only a few counts. This chain joins TRBV30 and TRBJ1-1; no definite D call. CDR1 is GTSNPN and CDR2 is SVGIG in the germline V gene (reference sequence). The CDR3 spans 13 residues. Between the trimmed V and J ends, which lost 8 bases and 5 bases, there was a span of 18 bases. The CDR3 is CAGSLGEGTEAFF. The DNA for the CDR3 is TGTGCCGGGTCCCTCGGGGAGGGAACTGAAGCTTTCTTT.

CDR3 sequence reads: CASSQDGSGGLTGELFF. In DNA, the CDR3 is TGTGCCAGCAGCCAAGATGGTAGCGGGGGTCTTACCGGGGAGCTGTTTTTT. The rearrangement links TRBV3-1 (or the pseudogene TRBV3-2) to TRBJ2-2, with 9 bases that match TRBD2. The CDR3 extends over 17 amino acids. Trimming cost V 0 bases and J 5 bases; bases outside gene matches: 7. Looked up from germline, CDR1 is LGHDT and CDR2 is YNNKEL (reference sequence).

The chain employs TRBV5-4 and TRBJ2-5; maybe TRBD2 (6 bases). Deletions cut 1 base from V and 2 bases from J, with 9 bases between. Germline V gives CDR1 SGHNT, CDR2 YYREEE (reference sequence). This CDR3 comprises 14 residues. The CDR3 nucleotides are TGTGCCAGCAGCTTGCCGGACTATCAAGAGACCCAGTACTTC. Protein sequence: CASSLPDYQETQYF.

This clone has only one observation. The chain couples TRBV30 to TRBJ2-5; 7 bases are shared with TRBD2. Germline V gives CDR1 GTSNPN, CDR2 SVGIG (reference sequence). Trimming cost V 7 bases and J 7 bases; bases outside gene matches: 21. The CDR3 totals 16 residues. The CDR3 sequence: CASHRAGPRFSGTQYF. In DNA form, the CDR3 reads TGTGCCTCCCACAGAGCGGGGCCCAGATTCTCTGGGACCCAGTACTTC.

V is TRBV19 and J is TRBJ1-6; D may be TRBD1 (6 bases). Germline lookup yields CDR1 LNHDA and CDR2 SQIVND (reference sequence). V shed 9 bases and J shed 7 bases, with 16 bases lying between them. The CDR3 spans 14 residues. CDR3: CASEGGEMNSPLHF. The CDR3 nucleotides are TGTGCCAGCGAGGGGGGGGAGATGAATTCACCCCTCCACTTT.

The chain uses TRBV28 and TRBJ1-5, with 7 bases that match TRBD1. V lost 6 bases to trimming and J lost 5 bases; unmatched junction nucleotides: 7. Germline loops: CDR1 MDHEN, CDR2 SYDVKM. This CDR3 is 14 amino acids long. Here the CDR3 reads CASSQGDGYQPQHF. CDR3 DNA: TGTGCCAGCAGCCAGGGGGACGGATATCAGCCCCAGCATTTT.

Comment on this clone: The same CDR3 also results from other DNA sequences found in this sample. V usage is TRBV6-6 and J usage is TRBJ1-5; D unclear. Germline values: CDR1 MNHNY, CDR2 SVGAGI (reference sequence). CDR3 length equals 14 residues. The ends were cut back, 0 bases at V and 4 bases at J, with 7 bases in the middle. CDR3 sequence reads: CASSYSEDNQPQHF. The CDR3 DNA follows: TGTGCCAGCAGTTACTCGGAGGATAATCAGCCCCAGCATTTT.